Given below is one TCR beta chain in context. Its cognate antigen is unknown. This CDR3 has 12 residues. Germline CDR1 and CDR2: SGHVS and FQNEAQ. The record originates from a study of shared clonotypes between healthy human individuals. The assay was immunoSEQ multiplex PCR, and TCRdb's table has in-frame clones only and misses some. Among hundreds of thousands of clones listed, 90% to 96% were seen once. Study-level results: Despite large depth, sorted-subset datasets appeared incompletely sequenced. A generally larger estimated richness was seen in naive subsets than in memory subsets. Donor clonotype sharing was expected to depend on sequencing depth.

The chain carries TRBV7-8 and TRBJ2-5; D gene unclear. The assigned J gene may be wrong: the sequence end matches TRBJ2-7 better. Material: naive CD4+ T cells sorted from blood. Subset meaning: CD45RA+ positively selected. The source of this sequence is a young woman in good health. CDR3 coding DNA: TGTGCCAGCGGACCAAGATCCTACGAGCAGTACTTC. This sequence encodes CASGPRSYEQYF.